The 24 T cell receptor beta chains reported below all come from one sample, sequenced in a study of read filtering for tumor transcriptome and immune sequencing. Molecular barcoded adaptors covering alpha/delta and beta/gamma chains were used on approximately 400 ng RNA. TCRdb passed the reads through MiXCR, listing each CDR3 protein once. Here the sample spans 15,000 to 20,000 distinct CDR3 sequences, around 20% being singletons. Sequencing used a population of CD138-negative cells sorted from bone marrow. Receptor source: a donor older than 35 with multiple myeloma.

The gene calls are TRBV20-1 and TRBJ2-7; a weak D match, TRBD1 (5 bases). Germline V lookup: CDR1 DFQATT, CDR2 SNEGSKA (reference sequence). V gave up 1 base and J gave up 3 bases, with 10 bases separating them. This CDR3 region has 13 residues. CDR3: CSARAGSNYEQYF. DNA of the CDR3: TGCAGTGCTAGAGCAGGGTCCAACTACGAGCAGTACTTC.

This clonotype has a count of ten or more. The J gene is TRBJ2-7, the V gene TRBV12-3 or TRBV12-4; 9 bases are a match to TRBD2. The V and J ends lost 4 bases and 3 bases, in that order; junction bases with no gene match: 7. CDR3 length equals 15 residues. The CDR3 region is CASSYVAGDLYEQYF. Written as DNA, the CDR3 is TGTGCCAGCAGTTATGTAGCGGGAGACCTCTACGAGCAGTACTTC.

This clonotype turned up a few times. V gene TRBV28 combines with J gene TRBJ2-2; D gene unclear. The V and J ends lost 8 bases and 4 bases respectively, with 5 bases between them. This CDR3 contains 11 residues. Germline CDR1 and CDR2: MDHEN and SYDVKM. The CDR3 is CASGSTGELFF. For the CDR3, the DNA is TGTGCCAGCGGTTCCACCGGGGAGCTGTTTTTT. The full variable domain, with the rest looked up from reference TRBV28 and TRBJ2-2, is DVKVTQSSRYLVKRTGEKVFLECVQDMDHENMFWYRQDPGLGLRLIYFSYDVKMKEKGDIPEGYSVSREKKERFSLILESASTNQTSMYLCASGSTGELFFGEGSRLTVL.

This clonotype is medium-sized within its sample. The V and J genes are TRBV5-6 and TRBJ1-1, with 9 bases matching TRBD1. Germline V gene sequence: CDR1 SGHDT, CDR2 YYEEEE. The CDR3 has 16 residues. V lost 4 bases, J lost 1 base, and 8 bases stayed unmatched. The CDR3 DNA reads TGTGCCAGCAGCCCATCCGGGACAGGGAAGAACACTGAAGCTTTCTTT. Amino acids: CASSPSGTGKNTEAFF.

The chain uses TRBV20-1 and TRBJ2-3; either TRBD1 or TRBD2 may fit D (5 bases each). Per the germline V gene, CDR1 is DFQATT and CDR2 is SNEGSKA (reference sequence). Trimming shortened V by 3 bases and J by 6 bases, and 7 bases separated the two germline ends. The CDR3 loop spans 11 amino acids. The DNA of the CDR3 is TGCAGTGCTAGTGAGGGGGATACGCAGTATTTT. This gives the protein CSASEGDTQYF.

The chain is built from TRBV20-1 and TRBJ2-7; 9 positions match TRBD2. Germline V gene lookup returns CDR1 DFQATT and CDR2 SNEGSKA (reference sequence). This CDR3 region has 14 residues. V dropped 0 bases and J dropped 2; count of bases not matched to a gene: 2. The CDR3 DNA reads TGCAGTGCTAGAGATCTAGCGGGGACCTACGAGCAGTACTTC. This translates into CSARDLAGTYEQYF.

This clonotype was counted at least ten times. V and J are TRBV3-1 and TRBJ2-1, with D perhaps TRBD2 (6 bases). This CDR3 region has 16 residues. CDR1 and CDR2 from the germline V gene are LGHDT and YNNKEL (reference sequence). The V end lost 5 bases, the J end lost 3 bases, and 17 bases lay between the germline ends. The CDR3 coding sequence is TGTGCCAGCAGCACAAAGCCCGGAGGGGTCTACAATGAGCAGTTCTTC. Translating gives CASSTKPGGVYNEQFF.

As concerns this clonotype: A much larger clone differs by one base, so this may be a read error. The rearrangement links TRBV29-1 to TRBJ2-3; possibly TRBD2 for D (5 bases). CDR1 is SQVTM, CDR2 ANQGSEA, per germline. The CDR3 is 13 amino acids. CDR3 loop: CSTYLGGTDTQYF. The CDR3 DNA reads as TGCAGTACATACCTCGGGGGCACAGATACGCAGTATTTT.

The rearrangement joins TRBV28 to TRBJ1-2, with 9 nucleotides matching TRBD1. CDR1 is MDHEN and CDR2 is SYDVKM in the germline V gene. The CDR3 spans 15 residues. After removal of 5 bases from V and 2 bases from J, the junction contained 6 bases not matched to a gene. The CDR3 DNA follows: TGTGCCAGCAGTCGGACAGGGGTCCACAACTATGGCTACACCTTC. This encodes CASSRTGVHNYGYTF.

This clonotype was detected only a few times. V and J are TRBV5-1 and TRBJ2-2; D gene ambiguous. The V gene lost 1 base and the J gene lost 5 bases, with 6 bases spanning the gap. This CDR3 region has 13 residues. Germline V gene sequence: CDR1 SGHRS, CDR2 YFSETQ. The CDR3 DNA reads TGCGCCAGCAGCTTGTCTGTAACCGGGGAGCTGTTTTTT. It encodes CASSLSVTGELFF.

On this clonotype: At one end, the junction sequence differs from germline, possibly due to a read error. V usage is TRBV5-1 and J usage is TRBJ2-1; D gene uncertain. CDR1 is SGHRS, CDR2 YFSETQ, per germline. The CDR3 runs 13 residues. The CDR3 bases are TGCGCTAGCAGCTTAAACATTCAGAATGAGCAGTTCTTC. This encodes CASSLNIQNEQFF.

This clonotype was found many times. This rearrangement joins TRBV7-8 to TRBJ2-7; TRBD1 matches 10 bases. Trimming at V came to 5 bases and at J to 7 bases, leaving 11 bases not matched to a gene. This CDR3 has 15 residues. The germline V gene has CDR1 SGHVS and CDR2 FQNEAQ. In nucleotides, the CDR3 is TGTGCCAGCAGCAGTAGACAGGGGGCCGTCACGGAGCAGTACTTC. The encoded protein is CASSSRQGAVTEQYF.

This clonotype showed up just a few times. The chain carries TRBV18 and TRBJ2-3; D remains unclear. Per germline, CDR1 KGHSH and CDR2 LQKENI. The length of the CDR3 is 15 residues. The V end was cut by 0 bases, the J end by 3 bases, with 10 bases between. CDR3 sequence: CASSPPRTETDTQYF. The CDR3 coding sequence is TGTGCCAGCTCACCACCGAGAACCGAAACAGATACGCAGTATTTT.

About this clonotype itself: The junction does not match germline at one end; this may be a read error. This chain connects TRBV7-9 to TRBJ1-1, with 8 bases aligning to TRBD1. CDR1 and CDR2 (germline): SEHNR, FQNEAQ (reference sequence). The CDR3 extends over 15 amino acids. CDR3 DNA sequence: TGTGCCGGCAGCCCCTGGACAGGGTTGAACACTGAAGCTTTCTTT. It is translated as CAGSPWTGLNTEAFF.

V gene TRBV7-3 combines with J gene TRBJ2-2; D is unclear. The CDR3 runs 15 residues. The germline gives CDR1 SGHTA, CDR2 FQGTGA. Trimming stripped 1 base from V and 6 bases from J, with 12 bases between. DNA for the CDR3: TGTGCCAGCAGCTTAAGCCCCGTCACGTCCGGGGAGCTGTTTTTT. Residues: CASSLSPVTSGELFF.

The rearrangement joins TRBV7-9 to TRBJ2-2, with TRBD2 matching 7 bases. V shed 5 bases, J shed 6 bases, and the junction held 9 bases outside the gene matches. This CDR3 spans 15 amino acids. Per germline, CDR1 SEHNR and CDR2 FQNEAQ (reference sequence). The CDR3 loop reads CASSPGSGNAGELFF. The CDR3 coding sequence is TGTGCCAGCAGCCCCGGGAGCGGGAATGCCGGGGAGCTGTTTTTT.

This clonotype occurred a few times. V usage is TRBV5-1 and J usage is TRBJ2-5, with unresolved D. CDR1 is SGHRS and CDR2 is YFSETQ in the germline V gene. The CDR3 length is 15 residues. The V and J ends lost 7 bases and 7 bases respectively, with 23 bases between them. DNA for the CDR3: TGCGCCAGCGGCGAAGGCGGCGTGTTGGTTGGGACCCAGTACTTC. Protein: CASGEGGVLVGTQYF.

This chain connects TRBV6-2 or TRBV6-3 to TRBJ2-7; 7 bases are shared with TRBD1. V trimming: 6 bases; J trimming: 5 bases; junction bases outside the gene matches: 16. CDR3 size: 16 residues. Germline V gene sequence: CDR1 MNHEY, CDR2 SVGEGT. CDR3 DNA: TGTGCCAGCAGCCCTTTCACAGGGGCCTTCGTCCACGAGCAGTACTTC. Translation gives CASSPFTGAFVHEQYF.

This clonotype has a count of ten or more. This chain links TRBV7-8 with TRBJ2-5; D call uncertain. The CDR3 is made up of 13 amino acids. Trimming left V 6 bases short and J 5 bases short, with 13 bases between. Germline-derived CDR1 and CDR2 are SGHVS and FQNEAQ. The CDR3: CASRTLLQETQYF. The CDR3 DNA sequence: TGTGCCAGCAGAACGTTGCTGCAGGAGACCCAGTACTTC.

This clonotype was counted at least ten times. The CDR3 reads CASSLASGSQYEQYF. CDR3 coding DNA: TGTGCCAGCAGCTTAGCTAGCGGGAGTCAGTACGAGCAGTACTTC. This rearrangement joins TRBV7-2 to TRBJ2-7, with 9 nucleotides matching TRBD2. The V segment lost 0 bases and the J segment 4 bases; nucleotides outside the gene matches: 4. The CDR3 extends over 15 amino acids. Germline V gene data show CDR1 as SGHTA and CDR2 as FQGNSA.

This clonotype is classed as medium-sized (0.01 to 0.1%). V gene TRBV29-1 combines with J gene TRBJ2-7; tentative D call: TRBD2 (6 bases). Trimming removed 4 bases from V and 0 bases from J, with 16 bases in between. Germline CDR1 reads SQVTM; CDR2 reads ANQGSEA. The CDR3 length is 15 residues. The CDR3 protein is CSVVPLSGYSYEQYF. The DNA for the CDR3 is TGCAGCGTTGTCCCTCTCAGCGGGTACTCCTACGAGCAGTACTTC.

This clonotype is deemed medium-sized. This rearrangement joins TRBV5-1 to TRBJ1-1; D not certain. Trimming shortened V by 0 bases and J by 1 base, and 7 bases separated the two germline ends. CDR1 and CDR2 from the germline V gene are SGHRS and YFSETQ. The CDR3 extends over 14 amino acids. CDR3 region: CASSLVGGNTEAFF. The CDR3 nucleotides read TGCGCCAGCAGCTTGGTGGGCGGGAACACTGAAGCTTTCTTT. The full variable domain, completed using reference TRBV5-1 and TRBJ1-1, is KAGVTQTPRYLIKTRGQQVTLSCSPISGHRSVSWYQQTPGQGLQFLFEYFSETQRNKGNFPGRFSGRQFSNSRSEMNVSTLELGDSALYLCASSLVGGNTEAFFGQGTRLTVV.

This clonotype was recorded many times. The V gene is TRBV29-1, the J gene TRBJ2-1, with 7 bases matching TRBD2. This CDR3 contains 19 residues. V gave up 3 bases and J gave up 9 bases; unmatched junction bases: 26. Germline CDR1 and CDR2: SQVTM and ANQGSEA. CDR3 sequence: CSVDPGGLRPDAPNSEQFF. The DNA for the CDR3 is TGCAGCGTTGATCCGGGGGGACTACGACCCGATGCGCCCAATAGTGAGCAGTTCTTC.

This clonotype was recorded many times. CDR3 nucleotide sequence: TGTGCCAGCAGCGGAGGAAACAGGAATGGACGGACGAACACCGGGGAGCTGTTTTTT. As protein: CASSGGNRNGRTNTGELFF. V is TRBV14 and J is TRBJ2-2; possibly TRBD1 or TRBD2 for D (5 bases each). The CDR3 is made up of 19 amino acids. CDR1 and CDR2 (germline): SGHDN, FVKESK. V lost 5 bases and J 0 bases, leaving 22 bases between the germline ends.